This is a list of T cell receptor beta chains from one sample in a study of T cell repertoires in cytomegalovirus infection. In TCRdb, the reads were re-called with MiXCR into one record per CDR3 protein. The sample has around 100,000 distinct CDR3 sequences, around 40% seen once; the top ten hold around 70%. No antigen has been assigned to these receptors. The sequenced sample was CD8+ T cells from cultured PBMCs, obtained from culture after CMV antigen stimulation. The receptors shown here come from a human donor in good health (CMV status not recorded). Some clones in this sample may be carry-over from other donors' samples. Both conserved end residues are part of each CDR3. D genes are given only for firm matches. Part of the rows lack a size; the others show once, few, many or a class for expanded clones.

J | V | length | size | D | DNA | CDR3
TRBJ2-1 | TRBV28 | 11 | few | . | TGTGCCCACCATCAGGGAAATGAGCAGTTCTTC | CAHHQGNEQFF
TRBJ2-3 | TRBV7-9 | 15 | . | TRBD2 | TGTGCCAGCAGCCCGATAGCGGGGGGGCAAGATACGCAGTATTTT | CASSPIAGGQDTQYF
TRBJ1-1 | TRBV7-3 | 13 | . | . | TGTGCCAGCAGCTACGACGGCAGCACTGAAGCTTTCTTT | CASSYDGSTEAFF
TRBJ2-1 | TRBV6-5 | 18 | . | TRBD2 | TGTGCCAGCAGTTACGGCTCGATCGGGGGGGGCCCTAACAATGAGCAGTTCTTC | CASSYGSIGGGPNNEQFF
TRBJ1-2 | TRBV19 | 13 | . | TRBD1 | TGTGCCAGTAGTGTCCCAGGGGGCTATGGCTACACCTTC | CASSVPGGYGYTF
TRBJ2-3 | TRBV12-3/TRBV12-4 | 14 | once | . | TGTGCCAGCAGTTCGGGGGCCCGCACAGATACGCAGTATTTT | CASSSGARTDTQYF
TRBJ2-7 | TRBV11-2 | 14 | . | . | TGTGCCAGCAGCTTGATCAAGAGCTCCTACGAGCAGTACTTC | CASSLIKSSYEQYF
TRBJ2-6 | TRBV6-5 | 16 | many | TRBD2 | TGTGCCAGCAGTTACAGGGGCGCGGGAGCAGAGTTCGTCCTGACTTTC | CASSYRGAGAEFVLTF
TRBJ2-5 | TRBV2 | 16 | few | . | TGTGCCAGCAGTGAAGGAACTGTTCGGGGCCTAGAGACCCAGTACTTC | CASSEGTVRGLETQYF
TRBJ1-1 | TRBV6-6 | 15 | . | TRBD1 | TGTGCCAGCAGTGAGACAGGGGTTACAAACACTGAAGCTTTCTTT | CASSETGVTNTEAFF
TRBJ2-4 | TRBV6-6 | 15 | few | TRBD1 | TGTGCCAGCAGTTACCAGGGGACAGGGATAAACATTCAGTACTTC | CASSYQGTGINIQYF
TRBJ2-5 | TRBV10-3 | 15 | . | TRBD1 | TGTGCCATCAACGCCGGGACAGGGTCGTTTGAGACCCAGTACTTC | CAINAGTGSFETQYF
TRBJ1-1 | TRBV6-6 | 14 | few | . | TGTGCCAGCTCTTATCCAGTGGGGGGCACTGAAGCTTTCTTT | CASSYPVGGTEAFF
TRBJ1-2 | TRBV7-4 | 14 | . | . | TGTGCCAGCAGACCCGGGACCGAAGACTATGGCTACACCTTC | CASRPGTEDYGYTF
TRBJ1-1 | TRBV6-5 | 11 | . | TRBD1 | TGTGCCAGCAGGACAGGGCCCGAAGCTTTCTTT | CASRTGPEAFF
TRBJ2-1 | TRBV7-9 | 15 | . | . | TGTGCCAGCAGCTTAGCGACGTTTACCCCCAATGAGCAGTTCTTC | CASSLATFTPNEQFF
TRBJ2-7 | TRBV12-3/TRBV12-4 | 12 | once | . | TGTGCCAGCAGTTTTCTCGCCTACGAGCAGTACTTC | CASSFLAYEQYF
TRBJ2-7 | TRBV7-2 | 13 | few | TRBD2 | TGTGCCAGCAGTTCCCTTACCGGGAGGCGGCAGTACTTC | CASSSLTGRRQYF
TRBJ2-7 | TRBV7-9 | 14 | . | TRBD1 | TGTGCCAGCAGTTTCCCGGGACAGGGCTACGAGCAGTACTTC | CASSFPGQGYEQYF
TRBJ2-1 | TRBV7-6 | 16 | many | TRBD2 | TGTGCCAGCAGCTTAGCAGGTAGCGGGGGGTTGCATGAGCAGTTCTTC | CASSLAGSGGLHEQFF
TRBJ1-2 | TRBV2 | 13 | few | . | TGTGCCAGCAGTGACCAGGGTTGGGATGGCTACACCTTC | CASSDQGWDGYTF
TRBJ1-2 | TRBV19 | 14 | . | TRBD1 | TGTGCCAGTACCCCGACAGGGGGTGGCTATGGCTACACCTTC | CASTPTGGGYGYTF
TRBJ2-3 | TRBV27 | 15 | few | . | TGTGCCAGCAGTTATTTAAGAGCTAGCACAGATACGCAGTATTTT | CASSYLRASTDTQYF
TRBJ1-1 | TRBV11-3 | 13 | . | . | TGTGCCAGCAGCTTAGTCGGGGGTCATGAAGCTTTCTTT | CASSLVGGHEAFF
TRBJ2-7 | TRBV4-1 | 13 | . | . | TGCGCCAGCAGCCATGGCGGGGTCTACGAGCAGTACTTC | CASSHGGVYEQYF
TRBJ1-1 | TRBV7-8 | 16 | few | . | TGTGCCAGCAGCTTAGTAGTTTCCCGACCCGGCACTGAAGCTTTCTTT | CASSLVVSRPGTEAFF
TRBJ2-3 | TRBV5-6 | 14 | . | . | TGTGCCAGCAGCCCAGGGGGCGCGGGGGAGACGCAGTATTTT | CASSPGGAGETQYF
TRBJ1-4 | TRBV5-4 | 12 | few | . | TGTGCCAGCAGCCGCGATAATGAAAAACTGTTTTTT | CASSRDNEKLFF
TRBJ2-1 | TRBV7-9 | 13 | few | . | TGTGCCAGCAGCTTTACCCCCCACAATGAGCAGTTCTTC | CASSFTPHNEQFF
TRBJ2-1 | TRBV28 | 17 | few | TRBD2 | TGTGCCAGCAGCACCCAGCTAGCGGTGAGCTCCTACAATGAGCAGTTCTTC | CASSTQLAVSSYNEQFF
TRBJ2-1 | TRBV2 | 17 | . | . | TGTGCCAGCAGTGGGCACCTACAGGGCAACATTTACAATGAGCAGTTCTTC | CASSGHLQGNIYNEQFF
TRBJ1-1 | TRBV7-9 | 12 | . | . | TGTGCCAGCAGGCACGGGAACACTGAAGCTTTCTTT | CASRHGNTEAFF
TRBJ2-1 | TRBV20-1 | 15 | . | TRBD1 | TGCAGTGCTGCGGGGACAGGGGGGACTTACAATGAGCAGTTCTTC | CSAAGTGGTYNEQFF
TRBJ2-6 | TRBV28 | 16 | . | . | TGTGCCAGCAGCGCCCATTGGGTTTCTGGGGCCAACGTCCTGACTTTC | CASSAHWVSGANVLTF
TRBJ1-2 | TRBV20-1 | 15 | . | . | TGCAGTGCTGGGGACGGCAGTTCGTTCCACTATGGCTACACCTTC | CSAGDGSSFHYGYTF
TRBJ1-6 | TRBV5-5 | 21 | few | . | TGTGCCAGCAGCTTGGCTTTTCGCGAGACCGTACCGAGCTCCTATAATTCACCCCTCCACTTT | CASSLAFRETVPSSYNSPLHF
TRBJ2-7 | TRBV5-1 | 14 | . | . | TGCGCCAGCAGCCCGTCGGGGACCACCTACGAGCAGTACTTC | CASSPSGTTYEQYF
TRBJ2-3 | TRBV11-1 | 12 | few | . | TGTGCCAGCAGCTTTCAGGAAGATACGCAGTATTTT | CASSFQEDTQYF
TRBJ1-6 | TRBV5-1 | 16 | . | . | TGCGCCAGCAGCTTGGCCGACAGGACCTATAATTCACCCCTCCACTTT | CASSLADRTYNSPLHF
TRBJ1-5 | TRBV20-1 | 11 | . | . | TGCAGTGCCAAGGGCCTCGGACCCCAGCATTTT | CSAKGLGPQHF
TRBJ2-2 | TRBV12-3/TRBV12-4 | 16 | . | TRBD2 | TGTGCCAGCAGTACTTCTAGCGGGACCTTCACCGGGGAGCTGTTTTTT | CASSTSSGTFTGELFF
TRBJ1-5 | TRBV7-8 | 16 | . | . | TGTGCCAGCAGCCACAGACTGCTCGCGGCAAATCAGCCCCAGCATTTT | CASSHRLLAANQPQHF
TRBJ2-5 | TRBV7-8 | 18 | many | TRBD2 | TGTGCCAGCAGCGGCGGGACTAGCGGGGGTGGGTGGCAAGAGACCCAGTACTTC | CASSGGTSGGGWQETQYF
TRBJ2-6 | TRBV7-8 | 14 | many | . | TGTGCCAGCAGCTTAAATTACCCGGCCAACGTCCTGACTTTC | CASSLNYPANVLTF
TRBJ2-2 | TRBV2 | 14 | . | . | TGTGCCAGCAGTGGGGCCCTCGGATCCGGGGAGCTGTTTTTT | CASSGALGSGELFF
TRBJ2-3 | TRBV4-1 | 15 | . | . | TGCGCCAGCAGCCAAGTAGGCCAGTATGACGATACGCAGTATTTT | CASSQVGQYDDTQYF
TRBJ2-5 | TRBV7-7 | 14 | few | . | TGTGCCAGCAGCTCCGGTGTAGGACAAGAGACCCAGTACTTC | CASSSGVGQETQYF
TRBJ1-1 | TRBV7-8 | 14 | few | . | TGTGCCAGCAGCTTAGGTCCGGGAATCACTGAAGCTTTCTTT | CASSLGPGITEAFF
TRBJ2-5 | TRBV11-2 | 14 | . | . | TGTGCCAGCAGCTTAGAAGTGGAGCGAGAGACCCAGTACTTC | CASSLEVERETQYF
TRBJ1-2 | TRBV6-7 | 15 | . | . | TGTGCCAGCAGTTACTCAAAGGGATTTTCCTATGGCTACACCTTC | CASSYSKGFSYGYTF
TRBJ2-7 | TRBV27 | 13 | . | . | TGTGCCAGCAGTTACGGAGGGGACAACGAGCAGTACTTC | CASSYGGDNEQYF
TRBJ2-3 | TRBV10-3 | 15 | few | . | TGTGCCATCAGTGAGTTGGGTGGCTTGGAAGATACGCAGTATTTT | CAISELGGLEDTQYF
TRBJ2-3 | TRBV20-1 | 15 | . | TRBD1 | TGCAGTGCTAGAGCGGGACAGATCGACACAGATACGCAGTATTTT | CSARAGQIDTDTQYF